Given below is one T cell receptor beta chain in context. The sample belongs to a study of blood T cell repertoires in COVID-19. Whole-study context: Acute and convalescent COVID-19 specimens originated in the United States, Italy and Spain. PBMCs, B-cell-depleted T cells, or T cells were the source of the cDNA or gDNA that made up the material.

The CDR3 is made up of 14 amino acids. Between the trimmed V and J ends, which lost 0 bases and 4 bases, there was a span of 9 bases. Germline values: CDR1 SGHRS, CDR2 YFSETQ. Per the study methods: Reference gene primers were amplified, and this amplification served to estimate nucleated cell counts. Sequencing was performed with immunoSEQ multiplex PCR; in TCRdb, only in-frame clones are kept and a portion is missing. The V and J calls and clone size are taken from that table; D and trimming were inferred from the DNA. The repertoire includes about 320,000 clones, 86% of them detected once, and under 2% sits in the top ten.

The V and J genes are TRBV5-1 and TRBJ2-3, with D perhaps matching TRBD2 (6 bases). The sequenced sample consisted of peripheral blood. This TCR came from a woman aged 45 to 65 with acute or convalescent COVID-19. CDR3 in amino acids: CASSLGLGADTQYF. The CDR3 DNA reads TGCGCCAGCAGCTTGGGACTAGGAGCAGATACGCAGTATTTT.